The TCR beta chain described here comes from a study of CD4 T cells in relation to SARS-CoV-2 and coronaviruses. Study at large: ViraFEST: approximately nine-day antigen culture of PBMCs, then TCR beta CDR3 sequencing. Study conclusions and caveats: In approximately 71% of donors, memory CD4+ clonotypes crossrecognized SARS-CoV-2 and at least one common cold coronavirus spike. The cross-reactivity analysis covered only spike protein, not other viral proteins.

V lost 4 bases, J lost 4 bases, and 16 bases lay in between. The germline gives CDR1 SGHTA, CDR2 FQGNSA. The CDR3 has 15 amino acids. Sequenced by immunoSEQ multiplex PCR; TCRdb stores in-frame clones only, minus some. The sample has about 27,000 clones, roughly 73% seen once. With regard to this clone: What it binds is not known.

Before the COVID-19 pandemic, during about 2010-2019, CD4+ T cells were taken from unexposed donors. The cells were cultured for about ten days before CD4+ T cells were isolated. Testing used SARS-CoV-2 S/N and four cold-coronavirus spikes on unexposed-donor CD4+ T cells, cells permitting. This TCR came from a human donor in good health. The chain employs TRBV7-2 and TRBJ1-2; perhaps TRBD1 as D (5 bases). Sequenced sample: CD4+ T cells from PBMCs, cultured in vitro. CDR3 DNA: TGTGCCAGCAGCTCCCGGTGGGGGGATAGCTATGGCTACACCTTC. It is translated as CASSSRWGDSYGYTF. The full variable domain, completed using reference TRBV7-2 and TRBJ1-2, is GAGVSQSPSNKVTEKGKDVELRCDPISGHTALYWYRQSLGQGLEFLIYFQGNSAPDKSGLPSDRFSAERTGGSVSTLTIQRTQQEDSAVYLCASSSRWGDSYGYTFGSGTRLTVV.